A selection of T cell receptor beta chains follows, all from one sample in a study of post-analysis software for immune sequencing data. Each CDR3 protein gets one entry after TCRdb re-called the PCR reads with MiXCR. The sample records approximately 250,000 distinct CDR3 sequences, 36% being singletons. The sample consisted of blood. Receptor source: a girl aged 10-17 years with multiple sclerosis. The CDR3 runs from the conserved cysteine through the conserved F or W. The D gene is left open where the match is weak. Rows may omit the clone size; those that give it use once, few, many or a size class.

J gene,V gene,clone size,D gene,CDR3 protein,CDR3 DNA
TRBJ2-4,TRBV5-6,many,-,CASSLDQGLAKNIQYF,TGTGCCAGCAGCTTGGATCAGGGCCTAGCCAAAAACATTCAGTACTTC
TRBJ2-3,TRBV20-1,many,TRBD2,CSASLSSGSTQYF,TGCAGTGCTAGTTTGTCTAGCGGGAGTACGCAGTATTTT
TRBJ1-5,TRBV3-1,-,TRBD1,CASSQNRGRGQPQHF,TGTGCCAGCAGCCAAAACAGGGGAAGGGGTCAGCCCCAGCATTTT
TRBJ2-5,TRBV18,-,-,CACSLQETQYF,TGTGCCTGCTCTCTCCAAGAGACCCAGTACTTC
TRBJ2-7,TRBV5-6,few,TRBD1,CASSFPGGADEQYF,TGTGCCAGCAGCTTCCCAGGGGGCGCGGACGAGCAGTACTTC
TRBJ2-5,TRBV7-8,few,-,CASSLGRGPWETQYF,TGTGCCAGCAGCTTAGGGCGGGGGCCCTGGGAGACCCAGTACTTC
TRBJ2-3,TRBV20-1,few,TRBD2,CSARDYRLAGGTDTQYF,TGCAGTGCTAGAGATTACCGACTAGCGGGGGGCACAGATACGCAGTATTTT
TRBJ2-3,TRBV18,few,-,CASSPVTDTQYF,TGTGCCAGCTCACCAGTCACAGATACGCAGTATTTT
TRBJ2-3,TRBV28,many,-,CASSPGSNTQYF,TGTGCCAGCAGTCCCGGTTCGAATACGCAGTATTTT
TRBJ2-1,TRBV11-2,many,TRBD2,CASSLGGLAGVNEQFF,TGTGCCAGCAGCTTAGGGGGACTAGCGGGAGTCAATGAGCAGTTCTTC
TRBJ2-5,TRBV6-5,many,TRBD1,CASTQLGQQQETQYF,TGTGCCAGCACCCAGTTGGGACAGCAACAAGAGACCCAGTACTTC
TRBJ2-7,TRBV7-3,few,TRBD2,CASSLGGLAGEEQYF,TGTGCCAGCAGCTTAGGGGGACTAGCGGGAGAAGAGCAGTACTTC
TRBJ2-7,TRBV28,-,-,CASRPPGNSYEQYF,TGTGCCAGCAGACCTCCAGGGAACTCCTACGAGCAGTACTTC
TRBJ2-7,TRBV7-2,-,TRBD2,CASSYTGGTAYEQYF,TGTGCCAGCAGCTACACGGGAGGTACAGCCTACGAGCAGTACTTC
TRBJ1-4,TRBV20-1,many,-,CSAQGGEKLFF,TGCAGTGCTCAGGGAGGTGAAAAACTGTTTTTT
TRBJ1-5,TRBV12-3/TRBV12-4,-,-,CASRLEGGQPQHF,TGTGCCAGCAGGTTGGAGGGCGGGCAGCCCCAGCATTTT
TRBJ1-2,TRBV3-1,few,-,CASSQDSWAYTF,TGTGCCAGCAGCCAAGATAGTTGGGCCTACACCTTC
TRBJ2-2,TRBV7-2,few,-,CASSLWSSGELFF,TGTGCCAGCAGCTTATGGTCCTCCGGGGAGCTGTTTTTT
TRBJ2-7,TRBV4-2,-,-,CASSRPIQGTTPYEQYF,TGTGCCAGCAGCCGCCCCATACAGGGGACTACCCCCTACGAGCAGTACTTC
TRBJ2-5,TRBV28,-,TRBD1,CASSLPRTGRETQYF,TGTGCCAGCAGTTTACCGAGGACAGGGCGAGAGACCCAGTACTTC
TRBJ1-6,TRBV5-1,-,TRBD1,CASNLWEPTADRVNSPLHF,TGCGCCAGCAACTTGTGGGAGCCGACCGCGGACAGGGTAAACTCACCCCTCCACTTT
TRBJ2-6,TRBV12-3/TRBV12-4,-,TRBD1,CASSLLGGTGGSGANVLTF,TGTGCCAGCAGTCTGTTGGGGGGGACAGGGGGCTCTGGGGCCAACGTCCTGACTTTC
TRBJ2-7,TRBV20-1,-,TRBD1,CNAQQGAHEQYF,TGCAATGCGCAACAGGGGGCCCACGAGCAGTACTTC
TRBJ2-7,TRBV6-1,-,TRBD2,CASNPLAALSYEQYF,TGTGCCAGCAACCCACTAGCGGCCCTATCCTACGAGCAGTACTTC
TRBJ1-1,TRBV12-3/TRBV12-4,-,-,CASSGRRDWEGGEAFF,TGTGCCAGCAGTGGAAGAAGAGACTGGGAAGGAGGTGAAGCTTTCTTT
TRBJ2-7,TRBV5-1,-,TRBD1,CASGDRGLDGGEQYF,TGCGCCAGCGGGGACAGGGGCCTAGATGGGGGTGAGCAGTACTTC
TRBJ2-5,TRBV29-1,-,TRBD1,CSDRQGTLTVETQYF,TGCAGCGACCGACAGGGGACCCTTACCGTTGAGACCCAGTACTTC
TRBJ2-3,TRBV11-2,many,-,CASSLAGRDTDTQYF,TGTGCCAGCAGCTTAGCAGGCAGGGACACAGATACGCAGTATTTT
TRBJ2-7,TRBV20-1,once,-,CSARGRENDNEQYF,TGCAGTGCTAGAGGCCGGGAGAACGACAATGAGCAGTACTTC
TRBJ1-2,TRBV5-1,many,TRBD1,CASSFKTGRIRNYGYTF,TGCGCCAGCAGCTTCAAGACAGGGAGAATACGAAACTATGGCTACACCTTC
TRBJ2-3,TRBV7-2,many,-,CASSPGGWYGTDTQYF,TGTGCCAGCAGTCCTGGAGGATGGTATGGCACAGATACGCAGTATTTT
TRBJ2-1,TRBV27,-,TRBD2,CASSTRTSGSSPRGNEQFF,TGTGCCAGCAGTACCCGGACTAGCGGGAGTTCCCCGCGGGGCAATGAGCAGTTCTTC
TRBJ1-4,TRBV12-3/TRBV12-4,-,-,CASSFVPGGARNEKLFF,TGTGCCAGCAGTTTCGTCCCTGGAGGGGCGCGGAATGAAAAACTGTTTTTT
TRBJ2-7,TRBV5-1,many,TRBD1,CASSSGQGTYEQYF,TGTGCCAGCAGCTCCGGACAGGGAACCTACGAGCAGTACTTC
TRBJ1-1,TRBV20-1,many,TRBD1,CSARDSGGGTEAFF,TGCAGTGCTAGAGATTCAGGGGGCGGCACTGAAGCTTTCTTT
TRBJ1-6,TRBV12-3/TRBV12-4,few,-,CASSLRDSPLHF,TGTGCCAGCAGTTTAAGGGATTCACCCCTCCACTTT
TRBJ2-5,TRBV12-3/TRBV12-4,-,-,CASSWRSGQETQYF,TGTGCCAGCAGTTGGAGGAGCGGACAAGAGACCCAGTACTTC
TRBJ2-3,TRBV25-1,once,-,CASSPVAGSITDTQYF,TGTGCCAGCAGCCCCGTGGCAGGGTCGATAACAGATACGCAGTATTTT
TRBJ1-1,TRBV5-5,many,-,CASSVIPENTEAFF,TGTGCCAGCAGCGTTATCCCAGAGAACACTGAAGCTTTCTTT
TRBJ1-6,TRBV18,-,TRBD1,CASSPGQGGNSPLHF,TGTGCCAGCTCTCCGGGACAGGGTGGTAATTCACCCCTCCACTTT
TRBJ2-1,TRBV20-1,-,TRBD2,CSAQRGLAGEWNEQFF,TGCAGTGCTCAACGGGGACTAGCGGGAGAATGGAATGAGCAGTTCTTC
TRBJ2-5,TRBV11-3,many,TRBD1,CASSHGDRGSRFQETQYF,TGTGCCAGCAGCCACGGGGACAGGGGATCGCGTTTTCAAGAGACCCAGTACTTC
TRBJ1-6,TRBV18,few,TRBD1,CASSPGTTGDNSPLHF,TGTGCCAGCTCACCAGGGACGACAGGGGATAATTCACCCCTCCACTTT
TRBJ2-2,TRBV7-9,many,TRBD1,CASSFPRTGETGELFF,TGTGCCAGCAGCTTTCCCCGGACAGGGGAGACCGGGGAGCTGTTTTTT